This T cell receptor (beta chain) emerged from a study of T cell responses to AZD1222 COVID-19 vaccine. The CDR3 extends over 14 amino acids. With 3 bases clipped from V and 5 bases from J, the junction kept 3 bases outside the gene matches. The germline gives CDR1 LNHNV, CDR2 YYDKDF (reference sequence). Assay: immunoSEQ multiplex PCR; the TCRdb copy retains only in-frame clones and omits some. The sample carries under 200,000 clones, about 92% recorded once. V and J are TRBV15 and TRBJ2-1; 8 bases line up with TRBD1. This clonotype originated in an adult who received the AZD1222 COVID-19 vaccine. This specimen was peripheral blood, taken 28 days after the second AZD1222 dose. CDR3 DNA sequence: TGTGCCACCAGCAGTCAGGGGGCTAACAATGAGCAGTTCTTC. This encodes CATSSQGANNEQFF.